This T cell receptor beta chain was profiled in a study of T cell repertoires in cytomegalovirus infection. Trimming took 5 bases from V and 2 from J, leaving 13 bases between them. CDR3 length: 14 amino acids. This clonotype was seen ten or more times. TCRdb fed the reads into MiXCR, producing one record per CDR3 protein. This table has about 490,000 distinct CDR3 sequences, around 11% appearing once. This TCR derives from a human donor in good health (CMV status not recorded). Some clones in this sample may be carry-over from other donors' samples. This chain joins TRBV12-3 or TRBV12-4 and TRBJ2-7; D is unclear. Sequenced material: PBMCs. CDR3 sequence: CASSVTTAAYEQYF. The CDR3 nucleotides read TGTGCCAGCAGTGTAACGACTGCGGCCTACGAGCAGTACTTC.